One sample yielded the 7 T cell receptor beta chains listed below, sequenced in a study of vaccination effects on CD4 cells after COVID-19. ViraFEST assay sequencing came after antigen-specific CD4+ T cells were expanded with viral peptide pools. Scientists isolated CD4+ T cells after an approximately 9-day culture period ended. Each vaccine recipient was nucleocapsid antibody negative and had no prior SARS-CoV-2 infection. Antigen specificity for these receptors is unknown. Clones were read by immunoSEQ multiplex PCR, and TCRdb kept only the in-frame ones, dropping some. Here the sample spans tens of thousands of clones, 75% to 90% being singletons. The source material was CD4+ T cells from PBMCs cultured with SARS-CoV-2 spike peptides, sampled before COVID-19 vaccination. The source of these receptors is a human donor who received a COVID-19 vaccine.

The chain employs TRBV18 and TRBJ2-1; D gene ambiguous. The CDR3 covers 15 residues. Germline V gene sequence: CDR1 KGHSH, CDR2 LQKENI. Trimming cost V 0 bases and J 2 bases, with 8 bases left between them. The CDR3 spells CASSPPGLAYNEQFF. CDR3 nucleotide sequence: TGTGCCAGCTCACCACCCGGCCTAGCCTACAATGAGCAGTTCTTC.

In its sample, this clone was seen a few times. CDR3 coding DNA: TGCGCCAGCAGCCAAGGGGCGGGAATCTCTGGGGCCAACGTCCTGACTTTC. Amino acid sequence: CASSQGAGISGANVLTF. The gene calls are TRBV4-1 and TRBJ2-6; D is possibly TRBD2 (6 bases). With 1 base removed from V and 0 bases from J, the gap between germline ends came to 10 bases. The CDR3 length is 17 residues. Per the germline V gene, CDR1 is MGHRA and CDR2 is YSYEKL.

This sequence joins TRBV28 and TRBJ2-2, with 12 bases matching TRBD2. CDR1 and CDR2 (germline): MDHEN, SYDVKM. The CDR3 is 21 amino acids. V gave up 2 bases and J gave up 0 bases; unmatched junction bases: 13. In nucleotides, the CDR3 is TGTGCCAGCAGTTTAGGATTTCGGTGGACTAGCGGGGAATCGAACACCGGGGAGCTGTTTTTT. Translation: CASSLGFRWTSGESNTGELFF.

This clone has a handful of counts. The chain is built from TRBV10-3 and TRBJ1-5; D gene unclear. The CDR3 has 16 residues. Trimming removed 3 bases at V and 0 bases at J, with 12 bases between. Germline V gene sequence: CDR1 ENHRY, CDR2 SYGVKD. CDR3 residues: CAISDPTLHSNQPQHF. The CDR3 coding sequence is TGTGCCATCAGTGATCCGACACTACATAGCAATCAGCCCCAGCATTTT.

As regards this clone: At one end, the junction sequence differs from germline, possibly due to a read error. The CDR3 DNA reads TGTGCCAGCAGATTAGGGGCGTCTAATGAAAAACTGTTTTTT. As protein: CASRLGASNEKLFF. This chain uses TRBV7-2 with TRBJ1-4; a possible D gene is TRBD1 (5 bases). This CDR3 contains 14 residues. The V gene's germline CDR1 is SGHTA and CDR2 FQGNSA. The whole variable domain, filled in from reference TRBV7-2 and TRBJ1-4, reads GAGVSQSPSNKVTEKGKDVELRCDPISGHTALYWYRQSLGQGLEFLIYFQGNSAPDKSGLPSDRFSAERTGGSVSTLTIQRTQQEDSAVYLCASRLGASNEKLFFGSGTQLSVL.

This clone came up a few times. The rearrangement links TRBV6-2 or TRBV6-3 to TRBJ2-2; no reliable D call. V shed 1 base and J shed 1 base, with 4 bases lying between them. The CDR3 totals 14 residues. The germline CDR1 and CDR2 sequences are MNHEY and SVGEGT. The CDR3 here is CASSYWMNTGELFF. The CDR3 nucleotides are TGTGCCAGCAGTTACTGGATGAACACCGGGGAGCTGTTTTTT.

The V gene is TRBV15, the J gene TRBJ2-1, with D possibly TRBD2 on 5 matching bases. From germline, CDR1 is LNHNV and CDR2 YYDKDF (reference sequence). This CDR3 comprises 17 residues. V lost 0 bases and J lost 0, with 12 bases in between. The CDR3 reads CATSRDASLSSYNEQFF. The DNA of the CDR3 is TGTGCCACCAGCAGAGATGCTAGCCTGAGCTCCTACAATGAGCAGTTCTTC.